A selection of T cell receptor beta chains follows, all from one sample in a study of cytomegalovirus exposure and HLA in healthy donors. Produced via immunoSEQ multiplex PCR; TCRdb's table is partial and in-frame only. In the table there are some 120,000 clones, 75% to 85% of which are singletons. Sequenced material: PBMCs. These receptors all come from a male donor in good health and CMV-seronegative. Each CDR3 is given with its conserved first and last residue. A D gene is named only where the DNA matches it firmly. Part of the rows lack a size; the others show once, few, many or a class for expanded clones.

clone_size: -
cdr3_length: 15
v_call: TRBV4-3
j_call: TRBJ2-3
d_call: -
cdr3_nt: TGCGCTAGCAGCCGAGGGGGAGGGTGGACAGATACGCAGTATTTT
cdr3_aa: CASSRGGGWTDTQYF

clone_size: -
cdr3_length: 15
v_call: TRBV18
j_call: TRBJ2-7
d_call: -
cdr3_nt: TGTGCCAGCTCACCCCCAGGGTTTGCCTCCTACGAGCAGTACTTC
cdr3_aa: CASSPPGFASYEQYF

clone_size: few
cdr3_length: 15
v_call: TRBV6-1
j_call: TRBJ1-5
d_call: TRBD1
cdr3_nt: TGTGCCAGCACAACACAGGGGGAGGGCAATCAGCCCCAGCATTTT
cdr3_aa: CASTTQGEGNQPQHF

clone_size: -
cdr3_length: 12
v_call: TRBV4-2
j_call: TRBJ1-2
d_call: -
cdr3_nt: TGTGCCAGCAGCCAGGGCCTGGGTGGCTACACCTTC
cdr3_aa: CASSQGLGGYTF

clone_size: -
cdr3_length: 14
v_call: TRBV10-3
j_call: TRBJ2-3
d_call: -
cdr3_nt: TGTGCCATCAGTGAACTAGGTAGCACAGATACGCAGTATTTT
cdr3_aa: CAISELGSTDTQYF

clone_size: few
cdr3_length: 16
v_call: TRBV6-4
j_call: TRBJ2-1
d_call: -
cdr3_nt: TGTGCCAGCAGTGGGAGCCCAGGGCAGGGTGACGATGAGCAGTTCTTC
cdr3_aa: CASSGSPGQGDDEQFF

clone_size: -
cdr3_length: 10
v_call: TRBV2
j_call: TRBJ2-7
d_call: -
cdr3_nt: TGTGCCAGCAGAGGGGCCGAGCAGTACTTC
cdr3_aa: CASRGAEQYF

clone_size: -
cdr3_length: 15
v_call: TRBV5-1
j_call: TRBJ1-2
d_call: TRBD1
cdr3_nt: TGCGCCAGCAGCTTGGGACAGGGGGATAACTATGGCTACACCTTC
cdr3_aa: CASSLGQGDNYGYTF

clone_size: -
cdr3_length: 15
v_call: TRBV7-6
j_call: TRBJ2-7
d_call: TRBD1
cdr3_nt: TGTGCCAGCAGCTTGGGACAGGGGTTCTCCTACGAGCAGTACTTC
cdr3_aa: CASSLGQGFSYEQYF

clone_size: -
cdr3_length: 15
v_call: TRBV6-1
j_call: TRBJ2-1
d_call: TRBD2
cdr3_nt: TGTGCCAGCAGTGAACTCGCGGGAGGCCACAATGAGCAGTTCTTC
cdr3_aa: CASSELAGGHNEQFF

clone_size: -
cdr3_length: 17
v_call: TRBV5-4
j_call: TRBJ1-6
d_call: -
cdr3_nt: TGTGCCAGCAGCAAAACCCCGTCAGCAAGACTCGATTCACCCCTCCACTTT
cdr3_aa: CASSKTPSARLDSPLHF

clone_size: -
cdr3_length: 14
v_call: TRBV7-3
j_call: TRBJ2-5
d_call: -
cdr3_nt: TGTGCCAGCAGCTTACAAGGGAGTGGGGAGACCCAGTACTTC
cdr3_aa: CASSLQGSGETQYF

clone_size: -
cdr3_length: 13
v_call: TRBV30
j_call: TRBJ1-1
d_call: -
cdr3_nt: TGTGCCTGGAGTAAGGACAGTGAAACTGAAGCTTTCTTT
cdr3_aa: CAWSKDSETEAFF

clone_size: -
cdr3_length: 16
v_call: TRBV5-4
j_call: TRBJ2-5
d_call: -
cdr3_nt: TGTGCCAGCAGCTTAAAAGGGGCGGCCAAACAAGAGACCCAGTACTTC
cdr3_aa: CASSLKGAAKQETQYF

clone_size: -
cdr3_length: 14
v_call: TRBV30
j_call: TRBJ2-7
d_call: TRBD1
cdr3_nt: TGTGCCTCGAATACCAGACAGGGATCCTACGAGCAGTACTTC
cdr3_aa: CASNTRQGSYEQYF

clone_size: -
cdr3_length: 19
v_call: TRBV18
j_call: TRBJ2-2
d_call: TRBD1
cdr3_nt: TGTGCCAGCTCACCAATCCGGGGACAGGAGGAGCCTCACACCGGGGAGCTGTTTTTT
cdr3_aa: CASSPIRGQEEPHTGELFF

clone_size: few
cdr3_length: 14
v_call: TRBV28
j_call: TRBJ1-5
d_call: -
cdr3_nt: TGTGCCAGCTCCGACGGGTTTAGCAATCAGCCCCAGCATTTT
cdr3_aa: CASSDGFSNQPQHF

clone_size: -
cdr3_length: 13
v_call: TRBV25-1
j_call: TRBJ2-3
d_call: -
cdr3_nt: TGTGCCACCTCAGGGGCAGCCACAGATACGCAGTATTTT
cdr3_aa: CATSGAATDTQYF

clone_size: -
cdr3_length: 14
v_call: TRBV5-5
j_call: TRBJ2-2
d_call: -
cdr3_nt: TGTGCCAGCAGCTTACAGGGTTTGGCCGGGGAGCTGTTTTTT
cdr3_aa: CASSLQGLAGELFF

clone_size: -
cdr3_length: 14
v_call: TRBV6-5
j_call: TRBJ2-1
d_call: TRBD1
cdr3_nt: TGTGCCAGCAATCAAGGGGGCCGCTACAATGAGCAGTTCTTC
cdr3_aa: CASNQGGRYNEQFF

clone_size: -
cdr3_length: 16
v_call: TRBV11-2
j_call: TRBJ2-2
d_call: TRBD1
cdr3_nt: TGTGCCAGCAGCTCAGACCGGGACAGAAACACCGGGGAGCTGTTTTTT
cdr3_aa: CASSSDRDRNTGELFF

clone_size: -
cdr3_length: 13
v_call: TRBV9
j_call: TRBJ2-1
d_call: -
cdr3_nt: TGTGCCAGCAGCGTAGACCTGATCGGTGAGCAGTTCTTC
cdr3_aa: CASSVDLIGEQFF

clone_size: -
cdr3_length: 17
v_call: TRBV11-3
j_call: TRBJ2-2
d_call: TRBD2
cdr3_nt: TGTGCCAGCATGGGGGGGCCTAGCGGGAGAGGTACCGGGGAGCTGTTTTTT
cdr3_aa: CASMGGPSGRGTGELFF

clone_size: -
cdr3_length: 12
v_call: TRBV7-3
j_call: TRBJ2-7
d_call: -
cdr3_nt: TGTGCCAGCAGCCAGGGGAACCGTGAGCAGTACTTC
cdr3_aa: CASSQGNREQYF

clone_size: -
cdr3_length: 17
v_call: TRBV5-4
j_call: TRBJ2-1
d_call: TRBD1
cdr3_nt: TGTGCCAGCAGCGCCCGTGCCGGGACAGCCGAAAACAATGAGCAGTTCTTC
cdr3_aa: CASSARAGTAENNEQFF

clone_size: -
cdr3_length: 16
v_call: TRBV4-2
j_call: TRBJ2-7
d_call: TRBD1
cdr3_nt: TGTGCCAGCAGCCAAGCTATTGGGACAGGGGGTTACGAGCAGTACTTC
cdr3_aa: CASSQAIGTGGYEQYF